A selection of T cell receptor beta chains follows, all from one sample in a study of T cells in Graves' hyperthyroidism and ophthalmopathy. TCRdb redid the calling of the multiplex PCR reads with MiXCR, one entry per CDR3 protein. The sample carries nearly 600,000 distinct CDR3 sequences, roughly 14% recorded once. Sequences were obtained from blood. The receptor source for this set is a woman aged 25 to 39 with Graves' hyperthyroidism that later progressed to Graves' ophthalmopathy. The CDR3 runs from the conserved cysteine through the conserved F or W. The order of the fields is clone size, J gene, V gene, D gene, CDR3 protein, CDR3 DNA. The D gene is left open where the match is weak. Part of the rows lack a size; the others show once, few, many or a class for expanded clones.

many | TRBJ2-3 | TRBV7-8 | NA | CASSLWGSTSTDTQYF | TGTGCCAGCAGCTTATGGGGATCTACTAGCACAGATACGCAGTATTTT
few | TRBJ1-2 | TRBV19 | NA | CACSIVGGDYGYTF | TGTGCCTGTAGTATTGTGGGGGGGGATTATGGCTACACCTTC
many | TRBJ1-5 | TRBV6-2/TRBV6-3 | NA | CASSSRAAIWPQHF | TGTGCCAGCAGTTCAAGGGCGGCGATCTGGCCCCAGCATTTT
NA | TRBJ2-6 | TRBV12-5 | TRBD2 | CASGLGIAGGLAGANVLTF | TGTGCTAGTGGTTTAGGGATAGCGGGAGGACTCGCTGGGGCCAACGTCCTGACTTTC
many | TRBJ1-1 | TRBV19 | NA | CASSANTEAFF | TGTGCCAGCAGTGCGAACACTGAAGCTTTCTTT
many | TRBJ1-5 | TRBV6-2/TRBV6-3 | NA | CASTTLLGGRQNQPQHF | TGTGCCAGCACCACACTCCTTGGGGGACGGCAAAATCAGCCCCAGCATTTT
many | TRBJ2-3 | TRBV10-3 | TRBD2 | CAISESLGLAGTDTQYF | TGTGCCATCAGTGAGTCCTTGGGACTAGCGGGCACAGATACGCAGTATTTT
many | TRBJ1-3 | TRBV9 | NA | CASSVSGFSGNTIYF | TGTGCCAGCAGCGTAAGTGGCTTCTCTGGAAACACCATATATTTT
many | TRBJ2-5 | TRBV29-1 | NA | CSAQGSETQYF | TGCAGCGCGCAGGGGTCAGAGACCCAGTACTTC
NA | TRBJ2-1 | TRBV3-1 | TRBD2 | CASSQEVFAGGPNEQFF | TGTGCCAGCAGCCAAGAGGTTTTTGCGGGAGGTCCCAATGAGCAGTTCTTC
NA | TRBJ1-2 | TRBV19 | NA | CASASRETANYGYTF | TGTGCCAGTGCCTCAAGGGAGACGGCCAACTATGGCTACACCTTC
NA | TRBJ2-1 | TRBV5-1 | NA | CASGTESYNEQFF | TGCGCCAGTGGGACGGAGTCCTACAATGAGCAGTTCTTC
many | TRBJ2-3 | TRBV11-2 | TRBD1 | CASSLDFRDRAWDTQYF | TGTGCCAGCAGCTTAGACTTCAGGGACAGGGCGTGGGATACGCAGTATTTT
many | TRBJ2-7 | TRBV4-2 | NA | CASSQGLDSYEQYF | TGTGCCAGCAGCCAAGGTCTAGACTCCTACGAGCAGTACTTC
NA | TRBJ2-7 | TRBV7-2 | NA | CASSLPPSVPYEQYF | TGTGCCAGCAGCTTACCCCCTAGCGTTCCCTACGAGCAGTACTTC
NA | TRBJ1-4 | TRBV6-2/TRBV6-3 | NA | CASREGGTNEKLFF | TGTGCCAGCAGGGAAGGGGGAACTAATGAAAAACTGTTTTTT
NA | TRBJ2-7 | TRBV5-6 | NA | CASSQGLPTYEQYF | TGTGCCAGCTCGCAAGGGCTGCCGACCTACGAGCAGTACTTC
few | TRBJ2-7 | TRBV3-1 | NA | CASSPSGTDTYEQYF | TGTGCCAGCAGCCCTTCCGGGACCGACACCTACGAGCAGTACTTC
many | TRBJ2-6 | TRBV6-1 | NA | CASSERAVYSGANVLTF | TGTGCCAGCAGTGAAAGGGCAGTATACTCTGGGGCCAACGTCCTGACTTTC
few | TRBJ1-1 | TRBV2 | NA | CASSEDPGVNTEAFF | TGTGCCAGCAGTGAAGATCCGGGGGTGAACACTGAAGCTTTCTTT
many | TRBJ2-1 | TRBV7-4 | NA | CASSTADSYNEQFF | TGTGCCAGCAGCACAGCAGACAGCTACAATGAGCAGTTCTTC
few | TRBJ2-7 | TRBV10-3 | TRBD2 | CAISSGKRCEQYF | TGTGCCATTTCTAGCGGGAAACGTTGCGAGCAGTACTTC
many | TRBJ1-2 | TRBV6-1 | NA | CASSEEVAGPNYGYTF | TGTGCCAGCAGTGAAGAGGTCGCGGGACCTAACTATGGCTACACCTTC
many | TRBJ1-4 | TRBV5-1 | NA | CASSLQGSNEKLFF | TGCGCCAGCAGCCTTCAGGGGAGTAATGAAAAACTGTTTTTT
few | TRBJ2-2 | TRBV24-1 | TRBD1 | CATSNRDRPTGELFF | TGTGCCACCAGTAACCGGGACAGGCCCACCGGGGAGCTGTTTTTT
many | TRBJ2-7 | TRBV3-1 | NA | CASSQEAYRTYEQYF | TGTGCCAGCAGCCAAGAAGCCTACAGGACCTACGAGCAGTACTTC
few | TRBJ2-2 | TRBV19 | TRBD1 | CASRTGTGASGELFF | TGTGCCAGTAGGACAGGGACAGGGGCGTCCGGGGAGCTGTTTTTT
many | TRBJ1-2 | TRBV11-2 | NA | CASSLAGSTMNYGYTF | TGTGCCAGCAGCTTGGCAGGTTCAACGATGAACTATGGCTACACCTTC
few | TRBJ2-7 | TRBV7-9 | TRBD1 | CASSSGQAKVAYEQYF | TGTGCCAGCAGTTCCGGACAGGCTAAAGTCGCCTACGAGCAGTACTTC
many | TRBJ2-2 | TRBV2 | TRBD2 | CASSETSGLTGELFF | TGTGCCAGCAGTGAAACTAGCGGACTCACCGGGGAGCTGTTTTTT
many | TRBJ1-2 | TRBV7-2 | NA | CASSSNGRYGYTF | TGTGCCAGCAGCTCAAATGGGAGATATGGCTACACCTTC
many | TRBJ2-7 | TRBV3-1 | NA | CASSQQGAAATRQYF | TGTGCCAGCAGCCAACAAGGAGCGGCCGCTACGAGGCAGTACTTC
NA | TRBJ1-1 | TRBV19 | NA | CASSRSRTEAFF | TGTGCCAGTAGTAGGTCAAGGACTGAAGCTTTCTTT
many | TRBJ2-1 | TRBV20-1 | TRBD2 | CSAERFGSAGVGNEQFF | TGCAGTGCAGAGAGATTCGGGTCAGCGGGAGTGGGGAATGAGCAGTTCTTC
NA | TRBJ2-7 | TRBV7-2 | TRBD1 | CASIPGQGEYEQYF | TGTGCCAGCATCCCAGGACAGGGAGAATACGAGCAGTACTTC
NA | TRBJ1-1 | TRBV6-4 | TRBD1 | CASSYSETGGAEAFF | TGTGCCAGCAGTTACTCTGAGACAGGGGGCGCTGAAGCTTTCTTT
many | TRBJ1-2 | TRBV11-3 | TRBD1 | CASSLEEGTGNYGYTF | TGTGCCAGCAGCTTAGAAGAAGGGACAGGGAACTATGGCTACACCTTC
few | TRBJ1-4 | TRBV7-2 | NA | CASSINEQGLNEKLFF | TGTGCCAGCAGCATAAACGAACAGGGCCTGAATGAAAAACTGTTTTTT
few | TRBJ2-6 | TRBV9 | NA | CASSVDGDSGANVLTF | TGTGCCAGCAGCGTTGACGGAGACTCTGGGGCCAACGTCCTGACTTTC
many | TRBJ2-3 | TRBV20-1 | TRBD2 | CSAASGRGRLDTQYF | TGCAGTGCTGCCAGCGGGAGAGGAAGATTGGATACGCAGTATTTT
many | TRBJ2-7 | TRBV6-2/TRBV6-3 | NA | CASRRDTSYEQYF | TGTGCCAGCAGGCGGGACACATCCTACGAGCAGTACTTC
many | TRBJ1-1 | TRBV30 | NA | CAWSRPPAEAFF | TGTGCCTGGAGTCGGCCGCCCGCTGAAGCTTTCTTT
NA | TRBJ1-2 | TRBV19 | NA | CASSMGARGYTF | TGTGCCAGTAGTATGGGGGCAAGAGGCTACACCTTC
NA | TRBJ1-2 | TRBV9 | NA | CASSVGGGITNYGYTF | TGTGCCAGCAGCGTCGGCGGGGGGATTACTAACTATGGCTACACCTTC
NA | TRBJ2-7 | TRBV6-5 | NA | CASSYDQISYEQYF | TGTGCCAGCAGTTACGACCAGATCTCCTACGAGCAGTACTTC
many | TRBJ1-1 | TRBV27 | NA | CASSLSRHLNTEAFF | TGTGCCAGCAGTTTATCTAGACACTTGAACACTGAAGCTTTCTTT
few | TRBJ2-1 | TRBV14 | NA | CASSDPAAYNEQFF | TGTGCCAGCAGCGACCCGGCAGCATACAATGAGCAGTTCTTC